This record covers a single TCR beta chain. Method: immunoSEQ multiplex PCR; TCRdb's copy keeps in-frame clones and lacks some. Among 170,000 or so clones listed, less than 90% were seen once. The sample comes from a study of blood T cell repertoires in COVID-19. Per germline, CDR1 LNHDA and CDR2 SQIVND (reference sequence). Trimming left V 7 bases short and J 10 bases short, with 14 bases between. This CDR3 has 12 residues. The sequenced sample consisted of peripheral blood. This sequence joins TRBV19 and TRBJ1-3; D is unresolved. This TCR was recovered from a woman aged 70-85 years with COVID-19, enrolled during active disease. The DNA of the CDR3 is TGTGCCAGTATGTATACGTCGGGAACCATATATTTT. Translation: CASMYTSGTIYF.